What follows describes a single T cell receptor beta chain. In Seattle, patients joined the study during active infection and were tracked longitudinally. This entry comes from a study of blood T cell repertoires in COVID-19. Study details: COVID-19 samples from acute and convalescent phases originated in the United States, Italy and Spain.

Germline V gene data show CDR1 as LGHDT and CDR2 as YNNKEL (reference sequence). This CDR3 spans 19 amino acids. Deletions cut 0 bases from V and 5 bases from J, with 25 bases between. Measured with immunoSEQ multiplex PCR; TCRdb has only the in-frame clones, and not every one. Here the sample spans roughly 240,000 clones, approximately 85% being singletons. The genes are TRBV3-1 (or the pseudogene TRBV3-2) and TRBJ1-1, with D tentatively TRBD1 (5 bases). Sequencing was done on a sample of peripheral blood. The source is a man aged 45-60 years with COVID-19, enrolled during active disease. Here the CDR3 reads CASSQDYMGRFTSGTEAFF. The CDR3 DNA sequence: TGTGCCAGCAGCCAAGATTATATGGGGCGCTTTACGAGTGGGACTGAAGCTTTCTTT.